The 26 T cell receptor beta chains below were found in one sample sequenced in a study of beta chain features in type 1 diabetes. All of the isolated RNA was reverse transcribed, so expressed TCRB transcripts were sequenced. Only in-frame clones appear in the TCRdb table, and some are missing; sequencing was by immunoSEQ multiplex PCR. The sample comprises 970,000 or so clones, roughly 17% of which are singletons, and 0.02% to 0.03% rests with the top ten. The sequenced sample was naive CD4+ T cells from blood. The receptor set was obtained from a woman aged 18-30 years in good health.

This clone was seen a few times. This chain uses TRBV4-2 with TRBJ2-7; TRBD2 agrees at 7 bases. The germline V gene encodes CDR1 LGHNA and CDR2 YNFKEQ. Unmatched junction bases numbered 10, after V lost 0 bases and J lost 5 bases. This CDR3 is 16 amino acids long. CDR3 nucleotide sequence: TGTGCCAGCAGCCAAGATTCCCGGGGACTAATTGACGAGCAGTACTTC. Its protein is CASSQDSRGLIDEQYF.

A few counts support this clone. In DNA form, the CDR3 reads TGTGCCAGCAGCTTATTTTCCCCGAGCGGGAGGGCTGAGCAGTACTTC. It encodes CASSLFSPSGRAEQYF. The chain employs TRBV7-9 and TRBJ2-7; TRBD2 agrees at 10 bases. With 2 bases clipped from V and 7 bases from J, the junction kept 11 bases outside the gene matches. The CDR3 consists of 16 residues. Germline V gives CDR1 SEHNR, CDR2 FQNEAQ (reference sequence).

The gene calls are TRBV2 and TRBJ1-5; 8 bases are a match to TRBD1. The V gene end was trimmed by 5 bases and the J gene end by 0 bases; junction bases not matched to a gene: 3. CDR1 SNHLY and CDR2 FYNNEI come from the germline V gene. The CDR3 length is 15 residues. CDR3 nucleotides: TGTGCCAGCAGTAGACAGGGGTATAGCAATCAGCCCCAGCATTTT. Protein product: CASSRQGYSNQPQHF.

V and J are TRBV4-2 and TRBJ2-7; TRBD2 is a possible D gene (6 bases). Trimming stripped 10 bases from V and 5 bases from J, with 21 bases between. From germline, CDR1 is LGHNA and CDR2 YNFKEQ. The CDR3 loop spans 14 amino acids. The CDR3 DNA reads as TGTGCCACCGGGAGAGGGGCGGGATACCACGAGCAGTACTTC. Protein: CATGRGAGYHEQYF.

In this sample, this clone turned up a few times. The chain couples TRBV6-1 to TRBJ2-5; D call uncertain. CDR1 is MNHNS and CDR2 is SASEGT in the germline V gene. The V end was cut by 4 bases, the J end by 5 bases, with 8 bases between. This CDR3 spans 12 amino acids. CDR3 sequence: CASSVGSETQYF. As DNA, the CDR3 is TGTGCCAGCAGTGTAGGTTCGGAGACCCAGTACTTC.

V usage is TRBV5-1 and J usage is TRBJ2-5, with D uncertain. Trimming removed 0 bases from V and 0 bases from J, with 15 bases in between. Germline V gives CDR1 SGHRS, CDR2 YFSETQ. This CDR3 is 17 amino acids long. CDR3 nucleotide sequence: TGCGCCAGCAGCTTGGGCTACGGACGGTGGTACCAAGAGACCCAGTACTTC. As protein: CASSLGYGRWYQETQYF.

CDR3 nucleotides: TGTGCCAGCAGGGGACAGGGACGGCAAGAGACCCAGTACTTC. Amino acids: CASRGQGRQETQYF. The chain is built from TRBV6-6 and TRBJ2-5; 9 nucleotides align to TRBD1. The J segment lost 2 bases and the V segment lost 6 bases, leaving 4 bases of the junction unmatched. CDR3 length equals 14 residues. In germline, CDR1 is MNHNY, CDR2 SVGAGI (reference sequence).

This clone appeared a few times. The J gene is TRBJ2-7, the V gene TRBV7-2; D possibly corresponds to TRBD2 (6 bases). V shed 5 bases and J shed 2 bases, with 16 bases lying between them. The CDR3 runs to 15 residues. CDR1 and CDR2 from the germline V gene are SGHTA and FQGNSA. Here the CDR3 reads CASSTQSGPAYEQYF. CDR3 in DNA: TGTGCCAGCAGCACTCAAAGCGGGCCAGCCTACGAGCAGTACTTC.

CDR3 nucleotides: TGTGCCAGTAGCCTCGGGACTAGCGGGAGAGCCGAGCAGTACTTC. It encodes CASSLGTSGRAEQYF. J is TRBJ2-7 and V is TRBV19; TRBD2 aligns across 14 bases. After removal of 6 bases from V and 6 bases from J, the junction contained 7 bases not matched to a gene. The CDR3 runs 15 residues. Germline V gene data show CDR1 as LNHDA and CDR2 as SQIVND (reference sequence).

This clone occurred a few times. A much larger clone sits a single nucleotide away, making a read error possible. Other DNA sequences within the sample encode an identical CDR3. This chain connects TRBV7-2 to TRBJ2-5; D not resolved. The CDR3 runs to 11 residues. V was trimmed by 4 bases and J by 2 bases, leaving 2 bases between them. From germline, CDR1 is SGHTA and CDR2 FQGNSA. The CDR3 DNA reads TGTGCCAGCAGCTCGCAAGAGACCCAGTACTTC. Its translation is CASSSQETQYF.

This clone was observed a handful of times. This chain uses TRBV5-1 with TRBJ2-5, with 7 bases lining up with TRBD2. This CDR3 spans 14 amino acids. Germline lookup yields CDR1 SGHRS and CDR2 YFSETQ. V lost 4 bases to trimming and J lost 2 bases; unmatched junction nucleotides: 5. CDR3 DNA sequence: TGCGCCAGCAGCGGGGGGACTAATCAAGAGACCCAGTACTTC. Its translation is CASSGGTNQETQYF.

CDR3 sequence reads: CASSSRTGGEKLFF. For the CDR3, the DNA is TGTGCCAGCAGCTCGAGGACAGGGGGTGAAAAACTGTTTTTT. J is TRBJ1-4 and V is TRBV4-2; 10 bases line up with TRBD1. From germline, CDR1 is LGHNA and CDR2 YNFKEQ. Trimming took 5 bases from V and 7 from J; bases not matched to a gene: 4. The CDR3 runs 14 residues.

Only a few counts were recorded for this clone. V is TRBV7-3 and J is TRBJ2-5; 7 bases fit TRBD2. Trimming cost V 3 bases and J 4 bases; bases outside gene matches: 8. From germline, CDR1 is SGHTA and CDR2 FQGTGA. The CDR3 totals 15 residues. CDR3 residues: CASSLSGTIGETQYF. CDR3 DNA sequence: TGTGCCAGCAGCTTGAGCGGGACGATAGGAGAGACCCAGTACTTC. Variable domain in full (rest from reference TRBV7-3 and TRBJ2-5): GAGVSQTPSNKVTEKGKYVELRCDPISGHTALYWYRQSLGQGPEFLIYFQGTGAADDSGLPNDRFFAVRPEGSVSTLKIQRTERGDSAVYLCASSLSGTIGETQYFGPGTRLLVL.

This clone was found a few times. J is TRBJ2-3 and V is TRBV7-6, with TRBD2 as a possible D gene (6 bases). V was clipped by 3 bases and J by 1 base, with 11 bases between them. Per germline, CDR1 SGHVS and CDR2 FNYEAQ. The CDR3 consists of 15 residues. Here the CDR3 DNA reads TGTGCCAGCAGCTTTATCCCGGGGGGCACAGATACGCAGTATTTT. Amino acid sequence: CASSFIPGGTDTQYF.

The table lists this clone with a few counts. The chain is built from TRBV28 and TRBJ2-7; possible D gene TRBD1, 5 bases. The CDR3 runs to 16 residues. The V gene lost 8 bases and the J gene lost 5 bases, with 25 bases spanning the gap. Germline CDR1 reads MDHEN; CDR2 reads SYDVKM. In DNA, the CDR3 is TGTGCCAGCCCCCCGCGACAAGGGGCTCTTTTTAACGAGCAGTACTTC. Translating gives CASPPRQGALFNEQYF.

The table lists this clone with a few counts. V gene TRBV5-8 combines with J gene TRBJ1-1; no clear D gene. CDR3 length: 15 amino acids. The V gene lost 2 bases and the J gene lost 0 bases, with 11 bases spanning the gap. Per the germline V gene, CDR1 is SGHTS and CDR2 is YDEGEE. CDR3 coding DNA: TGTGCCAGCAGCTTCGACCCAGACGTGAACACTGAAGCTTTCTTT. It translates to CASSFDPDVNTEAFF.

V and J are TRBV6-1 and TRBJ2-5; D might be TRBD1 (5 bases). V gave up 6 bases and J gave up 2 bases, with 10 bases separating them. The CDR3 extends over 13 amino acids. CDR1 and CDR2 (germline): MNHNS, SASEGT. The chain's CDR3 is CASSRQLQETQYF. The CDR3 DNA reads TGTGCCAGCAGCAGACAGCTTCAAGAGACCCAGTACTTC.

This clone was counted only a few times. This CDR3 is CASSLGPQDTGELFF. In DNA, the CDR3 is TGTGCCAGCAGCTTAGGACCCCAGGACACCGGGGAGCTGTTTTTT. The chain uses TRBV7-3 and TRBJ2-2; D unclear. Germline V gene lookup returns CDR1 SGHTA and CDR2 FQGTGA. This CDR3 is 15 amino acids long. Deletions cut 2 bases from V and 3 bases from J, with 10 bases between.

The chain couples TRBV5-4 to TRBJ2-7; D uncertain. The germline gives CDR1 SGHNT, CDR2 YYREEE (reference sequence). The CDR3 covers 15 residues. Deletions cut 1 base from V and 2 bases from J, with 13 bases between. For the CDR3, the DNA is TGTGCCAGCAGCTTGTCAGTCGCTGACGCCTACGAGCAGTACTTC. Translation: CASSLSVADAYEQYF. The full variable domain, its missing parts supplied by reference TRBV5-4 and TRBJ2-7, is ETGVTQSPTHLIKTRGQQVTLRCSSQSGHNTVSWYQQALGQGPQFIFQYYREEENGRGNFPPRFSGLQFPNYSSELNVNALELDDSALYLCASSLSVADAYEQYFGPGTRLTVT.

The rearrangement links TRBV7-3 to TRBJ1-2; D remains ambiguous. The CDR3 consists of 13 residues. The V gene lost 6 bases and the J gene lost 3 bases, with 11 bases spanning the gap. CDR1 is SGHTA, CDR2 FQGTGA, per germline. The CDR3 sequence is CASSPDGDYGYTF. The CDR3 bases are TGTGCCAGCAGTCCGGACGGTGACTATGGCTACACCTTC.

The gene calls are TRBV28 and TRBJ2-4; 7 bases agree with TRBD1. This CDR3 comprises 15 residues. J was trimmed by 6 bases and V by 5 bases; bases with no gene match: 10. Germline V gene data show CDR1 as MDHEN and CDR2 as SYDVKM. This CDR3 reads CASSEQTGFSNIQYF. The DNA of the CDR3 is TGTGCCAGCAGTGAACAGACAGGGTTCTCAAACATTCAGTACTTC.

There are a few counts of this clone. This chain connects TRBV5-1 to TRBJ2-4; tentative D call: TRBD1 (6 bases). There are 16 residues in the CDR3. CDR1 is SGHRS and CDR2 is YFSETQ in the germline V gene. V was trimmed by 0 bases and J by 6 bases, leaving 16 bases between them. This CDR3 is CASSLGGQGHANIQYF. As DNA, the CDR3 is TGCGCCAGCAGCTTGGGTGGCCAGGGACATGCAAACATTCAGTACTTC.

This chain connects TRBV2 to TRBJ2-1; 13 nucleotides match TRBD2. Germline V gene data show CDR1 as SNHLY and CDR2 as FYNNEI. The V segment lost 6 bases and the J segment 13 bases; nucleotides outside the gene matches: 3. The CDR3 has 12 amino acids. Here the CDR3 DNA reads TGTGCCAGCAGGGGGACTAGCGGGAACCAGTTCTTC. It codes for CASRGTSGNQFF.

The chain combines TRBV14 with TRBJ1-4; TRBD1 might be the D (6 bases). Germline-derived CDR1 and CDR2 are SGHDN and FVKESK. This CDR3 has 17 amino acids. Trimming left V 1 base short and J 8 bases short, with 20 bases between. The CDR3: CASSQGKTGPIWEKLFF. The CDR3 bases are TGTGCCAGCAGCCAAGGGAAGACAGGTCCCATTTGGGAAAAACTGTTTTTT.

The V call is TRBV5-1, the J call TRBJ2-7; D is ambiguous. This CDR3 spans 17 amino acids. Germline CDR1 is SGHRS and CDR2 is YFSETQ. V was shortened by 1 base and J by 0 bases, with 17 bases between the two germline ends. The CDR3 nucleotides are TGCGCCAGCAGCTTGTTGACCCTGGGCGGAAGCTCCTACGAGCAGTACTTC. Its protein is CASSLLTLGGSSYEQYF. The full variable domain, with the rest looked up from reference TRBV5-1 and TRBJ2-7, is KAGVTQTPRYLIKTRGQQVTLSCSPISGHRSVSWYQQTPGQGLQFLFEYFSETQRNKGNFPGRFSGRQFSNSRSEMNVSTLELGDSALYLCASSLLTLGGSSYEQYFGPGTRLTVT.

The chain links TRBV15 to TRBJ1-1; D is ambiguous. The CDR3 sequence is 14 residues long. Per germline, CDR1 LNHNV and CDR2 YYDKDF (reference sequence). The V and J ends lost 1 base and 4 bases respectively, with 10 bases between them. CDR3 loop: CATSRGSGITEAFF. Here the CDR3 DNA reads TGTGCCACCAGCAGAGGATCCGGGATCACTGAAGCTTTCTTT.